This T cell receptor beta chain derives from a study of cytomegalovirus exposure and HLA in healthy donors. V was shortened by 4 bases and J by 14 bases, with 19 bases between the two germline ends. From germline, CDR1 is SGHRS and CDR2 YFSETQ. CDR3 length equals 13 residues. Use of 60 Vbeta and 13 Jbeta primers characterized the PCR. Libraries were prepared by immunoSEQ multiplex PCR; TCRdb keeps only in-frame clonotypes and omits some of them. The sample yields under 250,000 clones, 82% seen once. This clone appeared once. Sequenced input: PBMCs. The TCR sequence derives from a man in his forties or fifties in good health and CMV-seropositive. J is TRBJ2-1 and V is TRBV5-1; D is perhaps TRBD2 (5 bases). The CDR3 DNA follows: TGCGCCAGCAGCCCCTCGGACTTCCCGGACGAGTTCTTC. Protein sequence: CASSPSDFPDEFF.